What follows are 6 T cell receptor beta chains derived from one specimen sequenced in a study of shared clonotypes between healthy human individuals. Repertoires were generated with immunoSEQ multiplex PCR, while TCRdb's copy carries only in-frame clones and drops some. The sample records around 2.5 million clones, roughly 93% being singletons. The material sequenced was naive CD4+ T cells from PBMCs. Subset: CD45RA+ positively selected. The receptors were sampled from a man younger than 30 in good health. Some clones in this sample may be carry-over from other donors' samples.

This clone was picked up a small number of times. Other DNA sequences in the same sample also yield this CDR3. V gene TRBV20-1 combines with J gene TRBJ1-1, with unresolved D. CDR1 is DFQATT, CDR2 SNEGSKA, per germline (reference sequence). There are 11 residues in the CDR3. The V end was cut by 6 bases, the J end by 0 bases, with 5 bases between. The CDR3: CSALMNTEAFF. CDR3 nucleotide sequence: TGCAGTGCACTGATGAACACTGAAGCTTTCTTT.

The rearrangement links TRBV6-5 to TRBJ2-4, with D perhaps matching TRBD2 (6 bases). V was pared by 5 bases and J by 0 bases, with 11 bases between. Germline CDR1 reads MNHEY; CDR2 reads SVGAGI. This CDR3 spans 15 amino acids. The CDR3 DNA follows: TGTGCCAGCAGTCGCGGGACTGTAGCCAAAAACATTCAGTACTTC. It is translated as CASSRGTVAKNIQYF.

V is TRBV4-3 and J is TRBJ1-6; unclear D gene. The germline V and J ends were trimmed by 5 bases and 2 bases, with 10 bases remaining between them. From germline, CDR1 is LGHNA and CDR2 YSLEER. This CDR3 has 15 residues. The CDR3 coding sequence is TGCGCCAGCAGCTTGGGCCTCACCTATAATTCACCCCTCCACTTT. Translation gives CASSLGLTYNSPLHF.

The chain is built from TRBV10-1 and TRBJ2-7, with 9 nucleotides matching TRBD2. Germline lookup yields CDR1 WNHNN and CDR2 SYGVQD (reference sequence). Trimming removed 5 bases from V and 4 bases from J; junction bases left unmatched: 6. CDR3 length: 14 amino acids. The DNA for the CDR3 is TGCGCCAGCAGTTTGTCTAGCGGGGCTTACGAGCAGTACTTC. This translates into CASSLSSGAYEQYF.

This chain links TRBV9 with TRBJ2-4; 8 bases align to TRBD1. The CDR3 sequence is 13 residues long. The germline CDR1 and CDR2 sequences are SGDLS and YYNGEE. The junction had 4 bases not matched to a gene; V was cut back by 4 bases and J by 7 bases. The CDR3 DNA reads as TGTGCCAGCAGCCCCCGGACAGGGAACATTCAGTACTTC. It encodes CASSPRTGNIQYF. The whole variable domain, remainder taken from reference TRBV9 and TRBJ2-4, is DSGVTQTPKHLITATGQRVTLRCSPRSGDLSVYWYQQSLDQGLQFLIQYYNGEERAKGNILERFSAQQFPDLHSELNLSSLELGDSALYFCASSPRTGNIQYFGAGTRLSVL.

Written as DNA, the CDR3 is TGTGCCAGCAGCTCCAGACAGGCCCTCCGGGTACATGAGCAGTTCTTC. It encodes CASSSRQALRVHEQFF. The chain links TRBV7-3 to TRBJ2-1; D possibly corresponds to TRBD1 (6 bases). CDR3 length: 16 amino acids. Germline CDR1 is SGHTA and CDR2 is FQGTGA. The germline V and J ends were trimmed by 4 bases and 8 bases, with 21 bases remaining between them.